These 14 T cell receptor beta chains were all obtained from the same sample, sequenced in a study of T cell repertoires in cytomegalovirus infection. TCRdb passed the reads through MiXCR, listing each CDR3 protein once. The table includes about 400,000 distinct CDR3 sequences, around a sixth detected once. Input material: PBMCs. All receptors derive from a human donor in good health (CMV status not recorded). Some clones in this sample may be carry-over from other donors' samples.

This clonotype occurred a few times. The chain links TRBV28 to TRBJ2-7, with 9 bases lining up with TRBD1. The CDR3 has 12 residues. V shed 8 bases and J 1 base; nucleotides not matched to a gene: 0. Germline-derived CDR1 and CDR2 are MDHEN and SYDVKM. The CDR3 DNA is TGTGCCAGCGGGACAGGGTCCTACGAGCAGTACTTC. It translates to CASGTGSYEQYF.

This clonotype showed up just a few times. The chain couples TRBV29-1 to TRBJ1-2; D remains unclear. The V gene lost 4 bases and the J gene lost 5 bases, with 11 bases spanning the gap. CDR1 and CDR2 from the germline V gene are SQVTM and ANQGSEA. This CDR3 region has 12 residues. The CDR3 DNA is TGCAGCGTTGTCGGTGAAGGATATGGCTACACCTTC. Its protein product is CSVVGEGYGYTF.

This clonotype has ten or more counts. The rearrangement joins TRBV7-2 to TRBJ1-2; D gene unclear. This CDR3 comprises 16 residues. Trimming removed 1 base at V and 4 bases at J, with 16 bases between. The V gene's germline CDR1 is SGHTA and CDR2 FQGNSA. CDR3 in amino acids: CASSLEGFGYGYGYTF. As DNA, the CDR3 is TGTGCCAGCAGCTTAGAAGGCTTTGGCTACGGCTATGGCTACACCTTC.

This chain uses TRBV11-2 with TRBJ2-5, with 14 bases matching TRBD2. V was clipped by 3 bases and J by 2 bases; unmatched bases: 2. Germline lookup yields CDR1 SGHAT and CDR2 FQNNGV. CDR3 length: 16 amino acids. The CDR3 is CASSFRLAGGQETQYF. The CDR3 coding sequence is TGTGCCAGCAGCTTCCGACTAGCGGGAGGGCAAGAGACCCAGTACTTC.

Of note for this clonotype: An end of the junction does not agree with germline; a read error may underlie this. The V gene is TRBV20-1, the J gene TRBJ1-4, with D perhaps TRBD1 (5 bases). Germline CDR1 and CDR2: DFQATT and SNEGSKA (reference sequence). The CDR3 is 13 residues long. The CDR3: CSARDERGEKLSF. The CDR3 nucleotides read TGCAGTGCTCGGGACGAACGGGGTGAAAAACTGTCTTTT.

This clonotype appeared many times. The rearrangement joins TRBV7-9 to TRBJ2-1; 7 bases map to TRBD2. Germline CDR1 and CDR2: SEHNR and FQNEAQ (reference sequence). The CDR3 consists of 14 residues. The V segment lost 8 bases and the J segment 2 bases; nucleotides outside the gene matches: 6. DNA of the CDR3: TGTGCCAGCGGTGTGGGGGGGACCTACAATGAGCAGTTCTTC. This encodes CASGVGGTYNEQFF.

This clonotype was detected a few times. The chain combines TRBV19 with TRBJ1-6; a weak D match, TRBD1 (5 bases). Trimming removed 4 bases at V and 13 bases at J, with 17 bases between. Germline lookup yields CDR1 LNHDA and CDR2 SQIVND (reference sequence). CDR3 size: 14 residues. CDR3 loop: CASSTSDRSPPLHF. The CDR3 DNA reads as TGTGCCAGTAGTACTTCCGACAGATCTCCCCCCCTCCACTTT.

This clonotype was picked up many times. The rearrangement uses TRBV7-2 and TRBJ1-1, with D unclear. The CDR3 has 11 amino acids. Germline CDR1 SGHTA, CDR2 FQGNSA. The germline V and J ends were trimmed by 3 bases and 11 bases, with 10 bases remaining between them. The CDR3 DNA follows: TGTGCCAGCAGCTTGATCAGCGCGGCTTTCTTT. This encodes CASSLISAAFF.

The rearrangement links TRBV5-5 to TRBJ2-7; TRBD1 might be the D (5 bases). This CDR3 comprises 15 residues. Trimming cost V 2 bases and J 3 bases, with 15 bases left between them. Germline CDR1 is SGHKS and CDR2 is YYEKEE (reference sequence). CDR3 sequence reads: CASSFGPGLNYEQYF. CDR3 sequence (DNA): TGTGCCAGCAGCTTTGGCCCAGGGTTGAACTACGAGCAGTACTTC.

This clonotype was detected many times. The DNA for the CDR3 is TGTGCCAGCACCCCCCGGAGGGGAGACTACAATGAGCAGTTCTTC. Protein: CASTPRRGDYNEQFF. This chain uses TRBV12-3 or TRBV12-4 with TRBJ2-1; perhaps TRBD2 as D (6 bases). Trimming took off 7 bases at V and 3 bases at J, with 16 bases between the two ends. This CDR3 is built from 15 residues.

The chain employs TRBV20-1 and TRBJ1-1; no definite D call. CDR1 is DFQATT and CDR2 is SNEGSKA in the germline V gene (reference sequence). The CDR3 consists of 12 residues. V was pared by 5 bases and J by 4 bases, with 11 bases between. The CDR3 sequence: CSAPVFSTEAFF. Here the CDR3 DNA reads TGCAGTGCTCCAGTATTCTCCACTGAAGCTTTCTTT.

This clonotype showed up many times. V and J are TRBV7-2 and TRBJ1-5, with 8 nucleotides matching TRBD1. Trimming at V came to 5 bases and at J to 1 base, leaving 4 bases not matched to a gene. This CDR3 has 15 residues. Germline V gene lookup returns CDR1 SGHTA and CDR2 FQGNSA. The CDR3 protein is CASSARTGSNQPQHF. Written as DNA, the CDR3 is TGTGCCAGCAGCGCCAGGACAGGGAGCAATCAGCCCCAGCATTTT.

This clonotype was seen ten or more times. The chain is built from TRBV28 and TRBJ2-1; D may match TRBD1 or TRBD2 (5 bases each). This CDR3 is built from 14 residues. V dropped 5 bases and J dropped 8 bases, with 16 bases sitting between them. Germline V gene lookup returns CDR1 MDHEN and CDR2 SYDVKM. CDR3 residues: CASSVRGGFHEQFF. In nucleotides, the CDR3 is TGTGCCAGCAGTGTGAGGGGTGGTTTCCATGAGCAGTTCTTC.

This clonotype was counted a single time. CDR3: CASSLVPPAEQFF. Here the CDR3 DNA reads TGTGCCAGCAGTTTAGTACCCCCGGCTGAGCAGTTCTTC. This rearrangement joins TRBV12-3 or TRBV12-4 to TRBJ2-1; D not resolved. V dropped 1 base and J dropped 9 bases, with 10 bases sitting between them. CDR3 length: 13 residues.